The rows below give T cell receptor beta chains drawn from one sample of a study of blood T cells in healthy people across ages. TCRdb re-called the 5' RACE reads with MiXCR, one entry per CDR3 protein. The sample consists of 750,000 to 950,000 distinct CDR3 sequences, about 28% of them appearing once. These sequences were also reported in another study, on T cells of mothers and their children.

Input material: blood. The receptor source for this set is a woman aged 40 to 50 in good health. CDR3s include the opening cysteine and the closing phenylalanine or tryptophan. D genes are given only for firm matches. Rows may omit the clone size; those that give it use once, few, many or a size class.

J gene: TRBJ2-6
V gene: TRBV5-1
clone size: many
D gene: NA
CDR3 DNA: TGCGCCAGCAGTTTCAGCTCTGGGGCCAACGTCCTGACTTTC
CDR3 protein: CASSFSSGANVLTF

J gene: TRBJ1-5
V gene: TRBV6-2/TRBV6-3
clone size: NA
D gene: TRBD1
CDR3 DNA: TGTGCCAGCAGGTCGACAGGGGTTAGTAGTCAGCCCCAGCATTTT
CDR3 protein: CASRSTGVSSQPQHF

J gene: TRBJ2-7
V gene: TRBV5-1
clone size: many
D gene: NA
CDR3 DNA: TGCGCCAGCAGCTTGCAACAGGGACACGAGCAGTACTTC
CDR3 protein: CASSLQQGHEQYF

J gene: TRBJ2-7
V gene: TRBV20-1
clone size: many
D gene: TRBD2
CDR3 DNA: TGCAGTGCTATAGGTTCGGCGGGGGGCTCCTACGAGCAGTACTTC
CDR3 protein: CSAIGSAGGSYEQYF

J gene: TRBJ1-4
V gene: TRBV20-1
clone size: NA
D gene: NA
CDR3 DNA: TGCAGTGCTAGGGAGAGGGTATGGGAGACAACTAATGAAAAACTGTTTTTT
CDR3 protein: CSARERVWETTNEKLFF

J gene: TRBJ2-1
V gene: TRBV28
clone size: NA
D gene: NA
CDR3 DNA: TGTACCAGCACCCTGAGGGTTGGCAGGGGAATGATCTTC
CDR3 protein: CTSTLRVGRGMIF

J gene: TRBJ2-2
V gene: TRBV7-9
clone size: NA
D gene: TRBD2
CDR3 DNA: TGTGCCAGCACCTTAGCGGGGGACACCGGGGAGCTGTTTTTT
CDR3 protein: CASTLAGDTGELFF

J gene: TRBJ2-1
V gene: TRBV7-8
clone size: few
D gene: NA
CDR3 DNA: TGTGCCAGCAGCTTAGTGGCGGGACACCACAATGAGCAGTTCTTC
CDR3 protein: CASSLVAGHHNEQFF

J gene: TRBJ2-7
V gene: TRBV7-9
clone size: NA
D gene: NA
CDR3 DNA: TGTGCCAGCAGCTTACTAGTCAACTACGAGCAGTACTTC
CDR3 protein: CASSLLVNYEQYF

J gene: TRBJ2-1
V gene: TRBV19
clone size: NA
D gene: TRBD1
CDR3 DNA: TGTGCCAGTAGTATAGGAGGGGGCGCAGTGGGAATTAATGAGCAGTTCTTC
CDR3 protein: CASSIGGGAVGINEQFF

J gene: TRBJ2-2
V gene: TRBV12-5
clone size: few
D gene: NA
CDR3 DNA: TGTGCTAGTGATGGGGGCTCGGGGGAGCTGTTTTTT
CDR3 protein: CASDGGSGELFF

J gene: TRBJ1-6
V gene: TRBV5-1
clone size: few
D gene: NA
CDR3 DNA: TGCGCCAGCAGCTTGGGTCAGGGGCGACGGGATTCACCCCTCCACTTT
CDR3 protein: CASSLGQGRRDSPLHF

J gene: TRBJ2-7
V gene: TRBV20-1
clone size: many
D gene: NA
CDR3 DNA: TGCAGTGCAGTCGCGGTGGGACGACCCTACGAGCAGTACTTC
CDR3 protein: CSAVAVGRPYEQYF

J gene: TRBJ2-1
V gene: TRBV3-1
clone size: NA
D gene: NA
CDR3 DNA: TGTGCCAGCAGCCACTTGGACAGCCCTAGCTCCTACAATGAGCAGTTCTTC
CDR3 protein: CASSHLDSPSSYNEQFF